The 9 T cell receptor beta chains given below trace back to one sample, sequenced in a study of early T cells in non-severe SARS-CoV-2 infection. TCRdb passed the 5' RACE reads through MiXCR, listing each CDR3 protein once. The sample gives 100,000 to 120,000 distinct CDR3 sequences, 10% to 15% of which show up once; around 3.7% is in the top ten. Sequencing was performed on whole blood, taken at baseline. The source is an adult who was a healthcare worker with PCR-confirmed SARS-CoV-2 infection or an uninfected control (not recorded which).

V is TRBV20-1 and J is TRBJ2-2; D is undetermined. Germline V gives CDR1 DFQATT, CDR2 SNEGSKA (reference sequence). V lost 0 bases, J lost 2 bases, and 10 bases lay in between. CDR3 size: 15 residues. Written as DNA, the CDR3 is TGCAGTGCTAGAGATCTAAGGCCAAACACCGGGGAGCTGTTTTTT. Translating gives CSARDLRPNTGELFF.

J is TRBJ2-2 and V is TRBV27; no reliable D call. Per germline, CDR1 MNHEY and CDR2 SMNVEV (reference sequence). V was clipped by 5 bases and J by 6 bases, with 10 bases between them. This CDR3 comprises 13 residues. As DNA, the CDR3 is TGTGCCAGCAGTCAACAAGGCGCCGGGGAGCTGTTTTTT. It encodes CASSQQGAGELFF.

This clonotype was picked up a small number of times. The J gene is TRBJ1-2, the V gene TRBV20-1, with a tentative D call TRBD1 (6 bases). This CDR3 has 15 residues. From germline, CDR1 is DFQATT and CDR2 SNEGSKA (reference sequence). Trimming took off 6 bases at V and 0 bases at J, with 17 bases between the two ends. CDR3 sequence (DNA): TGCAGTGCCACGTTTTGGGACACCACTAACTATGGCTACACCTTC. Its translation is CSATFWDTTNYGYTF.

This clonotype was recorded many times. The CDR3 sequence is CASSLAPNQPQHF. Written as DNA, the CDR3 is TGTGCCAGCAGCTTAGCGCCCAATCAGCCCCAGCATTTT. The J gene is TRBJ1-5, the V gene TRBV7-2; D remains unclear. The CDR3 sequence is 13 residues long. Germline CDR1 reads SGHTA; CDR2 reads FQGNSA. V was trimmed by 0 bases and J by 3 bases, leaving 3 bases between them.

This clonotype was observed many times. The chain uses TRBV7-3 and TRBJ2-7; possible D gene TRBD1, 6 bases. V was clipped by 5 bases and J by 3 bases, with 17 bases between them. The CDR3 runs to 15 residues. Germline V CDR1 and CDR2: SGHTA, FQGTGA. The CDR3 protein is CASSPLQGPLYEQYF. The CDR3, as DNA: TGTGCCAGCAGCCCGCTACAGGGTCCCCTCTACGAGCAGTACTTC.

The rearrangement uses TRBV7-3 and TRBJ1-1, with TRBD1 as a possible D gene (6 bases). Deletions cut 2 bases from V and 7 bases from J, with 11 bases between. Germline V gene data show CDR1 as SGHTA and CDR2 as FQGTGA. This CDR3 has 13 amino acids. CDR3: CASSLSGAGEAFF. The CDR3 DNA reads as TGTGCCAGCAGCTTATCAGGGGCTGGTGAAGCTTTCTTT.

This clonotype occurred many times. The V call is TRBV12-3 or TRBV12-4, the J call TRBJ2-5; D unresolved. V lost 1 base, J lost 5 bases, and 5 bases lay in between. The CDR3 is made up of 12 amino acids. The DNA for the CDR3 is TGTGCCAGCAGTTTAGTGGGTGAGACCCAGTACTTC. Translation: CASSLVGETQYF.

This clonotype was recorded at least ten times. The V gene is TRBV29-1, the J gene TRBJ2-4; D is unclear. The CDR3 sequence is 17 residues long. The germline CDR1 and CDR2 sequences are SQVTM and ANQGSEA. The V gene lost 0 bases and the J gene lost 0 bases, with 15 bases spanning the gap. DNA of the CDR3: TGCAGCGTTGAAGACCTGCGACAAATTATAGCCAAAAACATTCAGTACTTC. Translating it yields CSVEDLRQIIAKNIQYF.

The chain joins TRBV7-8 to TRBJ2-7; D possibly corresponds to TRBD2 (6 bases). Germline V CDR1 and CDR2: SGHVS, FQNEAQ. Trimming took off 4 bases at V and 4 bases at J, with 20 bases between the two ends. The CDR3 spans 16 residues. The CDR3 DNA follows: TGTGCCAGCAGCTCCGTGGGGGGTCCTTTCCGTTACGAGCAGTACTTC. Translation: CASSSVGGPFRYEQYF.